These 9 T cell receptor beta chains were all obtained from the same sample, sequenced in a study of control samples from healthy donors and cancer patients. Clones were read by immunoSEQ multiplex PCR, and TCRdb kept only the in-frame ones, dropping some. The data show more than 100,000 clones, roughly 90% seen once. Sequenced input: blood. All receptors come from a man younger than 30 in good health.

As DNA, the CDR3 is TGTGCCAGCAGTGAATGGGAGAACACTGAAGCTTTCTTT. This codes for CASSEWENTEAFF. The V call is TRBV6-4, the J call TRBJ1-1, with D unresolved. Between the trimmed V and J ends, which lost 3 bases and 1 base, there was a span of 6 bases. The germline V gene has CDR1 MRHNA and CDR2 SNTAGT. This CDR3 is built from 13 residues.

This chain uses TRBV27 with TRBJ1-2; D remains unclear. The V end was cut by 2 bases, the J end by 0 bases, with 10 bases between. The CDR3 is 15 residues long. Germline CDR1 MNHEY, CDR2 SMNVEV (reference sequence). This CDR3 reads CASSLVQPSNYGYTF. DNA for the CDR3: TGTGCCAGCAGTTTAGTCCAGCCTTCTAACTATGGCTACACCTTC.

The CDR3 loop reads CASGSGTGFNQPQHF. The CDR3 region has the DNA TGTGCCAGCGGGTCCGGGACAGGTTTCAATCAGCCCCAGCATTTT. The J gene is TRBJ1-5, the V gene TRBV2, with 8 bases fitting TRBD1. J lost 3 bases, V lost 8 bases, and 9 bases had no gene match. Germline CDR1 reads SNHLY; CDR2 reads FYNNEI. This CDR3 comprises 15 residues.

This rearrangement joins TRBV5-5 to TRBJ1-1; 8 bases line up with TRBD1. This CDR3 spans 17 amino acids. Germline V gene lookup returns CDR1 SGHKS and CDR2 YYEKEE (reference sequence). Trimming removed 2 bases from V and 1 base from J; junction bases left unmatched: 10. The CDR3, as DNA: TGTGCCAGCAGCTTCGCGACAGGGGTTAGAGGGAACACTGAAGCTTTCTTT. The encoded protein is CASSFATGVRGNTEAFF.

For this clone: A much larger clone differs by one base, so this may be a read error. The chain is built from TRBV27 and TRBJ1-2, with TRBD1 as a possible D gene (6 bases). CDR3 length equals 14 residues. Germline loops: CDR1 MNHEY, CDR2 SMNVEV (reference sequence). The CDR3 DNA is TGTGCCAGCTCCCAACAGGGTGGGAACTATGACTACACCTTC. It translates to CASSQQGGNYDYTF.

This clone was recorded only once. The V gene is TRBV6-1, the J gene TRBJ2-7, with D possibly being TRBD1 (7 bases). The V end was cut by 0 bases, the J end by 4 bases, with 13 bases between. The V gene's germline CDR1 is MNHNS and CDR2 SASEGT. The CDR3 has 15 amino acids. CDR3 DNA: TGTGCCAGCAGTGAAGCGGGGGGACAGCTTTACGAGCAGTACTTC. As protein: CASSEAGGQLYEQYF.

This rearrangement joins TRBV7-9 to TRBJ1-2; D not resolved. This CDR3 comprises 14 residues. CDR1 is SEHNR, CDR2 FQNEAQ, per germline (reference sequence). V gave up 2 bases and J gave up 7 bases, with 14 bases separating them. DNA for the CDR3: TGTGCCAGCAGCTTAAGTGCAGTTACGAGTGGCTACACCTTC. This gives the protein CASSLSAVTSGYTF.

The rearrangement links TRBV24-1 to TRBJ1-6, with D possibly matching TRBD1 (6 bases). Trimming took 4 bases from V and 0 from J, leaving 12 bases between them. The CDR3 length is 17 residues. In germline, CDR1 is KGHDR, CDR2 SFDVKD. The CDR3 nucleotides are TGTGCCACCAGTGACTGTGGACAGAGCTCCTATAATTCACCCCTCCACTTT. It encodes CATSDCGQSSYNSPLHF.

The genes are TRBV19 and TRBJ1-4; D ambiguous. CDR1 and CDR2 (germline): LNHDA, SQIVND (reference sequence). The CDR3 has 14 residues. Trimming pared 6 bases from V and 8 bases from J, leaving 16 bases between. The CDR3 reads CASRVPVGGEKLFF. Here the CDR3 DNA reads TGTGCCAGTAGAGTCCCGGTCGGAGGGGAAAAACTGTTTTTT. Full variable domain (missing parts from reference TRBV19 and TRBJ1-4): DGGITQSPKYLFRKEGQNVTLSCEQNLNHDAMYWYRQDPGQGLRLIYYSQIVNDFQKGDIAEGYSVSREKKESFPLTVTSAQKNPTAFYLCASRVPVGGEKLFFGSGTQLSVL.